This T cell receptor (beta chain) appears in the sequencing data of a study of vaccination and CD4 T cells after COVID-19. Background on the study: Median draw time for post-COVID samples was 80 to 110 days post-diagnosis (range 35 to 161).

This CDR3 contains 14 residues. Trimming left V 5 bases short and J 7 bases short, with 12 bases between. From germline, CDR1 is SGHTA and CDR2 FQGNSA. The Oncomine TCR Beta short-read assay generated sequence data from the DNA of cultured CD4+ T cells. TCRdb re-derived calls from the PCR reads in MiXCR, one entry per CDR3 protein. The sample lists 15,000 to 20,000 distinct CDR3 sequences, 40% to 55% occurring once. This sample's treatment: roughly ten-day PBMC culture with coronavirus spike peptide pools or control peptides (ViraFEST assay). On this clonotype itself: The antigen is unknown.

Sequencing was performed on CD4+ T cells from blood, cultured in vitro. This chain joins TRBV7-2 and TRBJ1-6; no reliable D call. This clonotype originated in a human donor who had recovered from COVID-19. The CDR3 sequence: CASSAQKSNSPLHF. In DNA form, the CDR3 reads TGTGCCAGCAGCGCACAGAAGTCCAATTCACCCCTCCACTTT.